The present entry profiles one T cell receptor (beta chain) with its context. The authors ran a second PCR of 7 to 11 cycles using a sample-barcoded 5' primer and a J-beta primer mix. From the 5' RACE reads, TCRdb called clonotypes with MiXCR, one entry per CDR3 protein. Found here are roughly 1 million distinct CDR3 sequences, roughly 24% of them singletons; the top ten hold around 0.75%. This specimen belongs to a study of blood T cells in healthy people across ages. Donors each provided around 10 milliliters of peripheral blood. Per-sample yields of isolated PBMCs were at least 6.5 million. This CDR3 spans 12 amino acids. The ends lost 5 bases at V and 3 bases at J; junction bases unmatched: 2. Germline assignment: CDR1 DFQATT and CDR2 SNEGSKA (reference sequence). The same sample was also studied in work on T cells of mothers and their children.

The sample consisted of blood. This TCR was sampled from a girl aged 2 to 10 in good health. The chain couples TRBV20-1 to TRBJ1-2, with 8 nucleotides matching TRBD1. Here the CDR3 DNA reads TGCAGTGCTGAGGGACAGGACTATGGCTACACCTTC. Its translation is CSAEGQDYGYTF.